The 27 T cell receptor beta chains presented below share a single source sample, sequenced in a study of neurological immune-mediated disorders. A single record per CDR3 protein comes from TCRdb applying MiXCR to the 5' RACE reads. Of under 90,000 distinct CDR3 sequences in the sample, 10% are singletons; the top ten hold 8.5% to 10%. Time point specified: longitudinal time-point 1 (baseline). The sample taken for sequencing was PBMCs. These TCRs come from a man aged 25 to 45 in good health.

The V gene is TRBV5-6, the J gene TRBJ2-1; no firm D call. There are 13 residues in the CDR3. Looked up from germline, CDR1 is SGHDT and CDR2 is YYEEEE. V dropped 4 bases and J dropped 2 bases, with 7 bases sitting between them. The CDR3 nucleotides are TGTGCCAGCAGCCCCCAACCCTACAATGAGCAGTTCTTC. It yields the protein CASSPQPYNEQFF.

This clonotype was counted many times. The rearrangement joins TRBV7-8 to TRBJ2-7, with D unclear. Per germline, CDR1 SGHVS and CDR2 FQNEAQ. This CDR3 is 16 amino acids long. V was shortened by 4 bases and J by 5 bases, with 21 bases between the two germline ends. CDR3 DNA sequence: TGTGCCAGCAGCTCGTTAATGGCAGCCAGGCGAGACGAGCAGTACTTC. It codes for CASSSLMAARRDEQYF.

This clonotype has a count of ten or more. The V gene is TRBV20-1, the J gene TRBJ1-5, with a tentative D call TRBD1 (6 bases). From germline, CDR1 is DFQATT and CDR2 SNEGSKA (reference sequence). The CDR3 sequence is 12 residues long. The ends were cut back, 5 bases at V and 3 bases at J, with 8 bases in the middle. Here the CDR3 DNA reads TGCAGTGCTTTGGGGGCCAATCAGCCCCAGCATTTT. As protein: CSALGANQPQHF.

This clonotype appeared many times. This rearrangement joins TRBV11-2 to TRBJ1-2; D may be TRBD1 (6 bases). Deletions cut 5 bases from V and 4 bases from J, with 17 bases between. This CDR3 has 15 residues. The germline V gene encodes CDR1 SGHAT and CDR2 FQNNGV. Here the CDR3 DNA reads TGTGCCAGCAGCCCCGTCGGGGGCTCGGTCTATGGCTACACCTTC. Encoded protein: CASSPVGGSVYGYTF.

At least ten counts were recorded for this clonotype. The chain employs TRBV5-1 and TRBJ2-5; no reliable D call. The V gene lost 3 bases and the J gene lost 1 base, with 4 bases spanning the gap. The CDR3 has 12 residues. Germline CDR1 and CDR2: SGHRS and YFSETQ. The CDR3 protein is CASSSIQETQYF. Here the CDR3 DNA reads TGCGCCAGCAGCTCCATCCAAGAGACCCAGTACTTC.

In its sample, this clonotype was seen a few times. The chain is built from TRBV27 and TRBJ2-7, with 9 bases lining up with TRBD1. Per germline, CDR1 MNHEY and CDR2 SMNVEV (reference sequence). The CDR3 has 14 amino acids. Germline trimming cut 5 bases from V and 2 bases from J; bases unmatched to any gene: 4. The CDR3, as DNA: TGTGCCAGCAGTCCATGGGACAGGGCCTACGAGCAGTACTTC. Its protein product is CASSPWDRAYEQYF.

This clonotype was recorded at least ten times. This rearrangement joins TRBV7-6 to TRBJ1-1, with D possibly matching TRBD1 (6 bases). In germline, CDR1 is SGHVS, CDR2 FNYEAQ. The CDR3 runs to 17 residues. The V end was cut by 2 bases, the J end by 3 bases, with 19 bases between. CDR3 DNA: TGTGCCAGCAGCTTACTGACAGGCGAGAGGGGTTACACTGAAGCTTTCTTT. Translating gives CASSLLTGERGYTEAFF.

This clonotype was detected many times. The V gene is TRBV5-1, the J gene TRBJ2-1, with D hard to call. This CDR3 is 14 amino acids long. CDR1 SGHRS and CDR2 YFSETQ come from the germline V gene. V was trimmed by 0 bases and J by 9 bases, leaving 13 bases between them. The CDR3 DNA reads as TGCGCCAGCAGCTTGGACGGGCCCAGGCTTGAGCAGTTCTTC. Translating gives CASSLDGPRLEQFF.

This clonotype was seen many times. The V and J genes are TRBV5-1 and TRBJ2-7; D is tentatively TRBD1 or TRBD2 (5 bases each). CDR3 length: 15 amino acids. The ends were cut back, 4 bases at V and 2 bases at J, with 16 bases in the middle. Germline V gene data show CDR1 as SGHRS and CDR2 as YFSETQ. The CDR3 reads CASSPREPATYEQYF. As DNA, the CDR3 is TGCGCCAGCAGCCCCAGGGAGCCGGCAACCTACGAGCAGTACTTC.

This clonotype came up many times. The V and J genes are TRBV5-1 and TRBJ2-7; the D gene is possibly TRBD2 (6 bases). Germline loops: CDR1 SGHRS, CDR2 YFSETQ. The germline V and J ends were trimmed by 0 bases and 1 base, with 11 bases remaining between them. The CDR3 runs to 15 residues. The CDR3 reads CASSLDGGESYEQYF. The CDR3 nucleotides read TGCGCCAGCAGCTTGGATGGCGGGGAGTCCTACGAGCAGTACTTC. The variable domain in full, with the rest retrieved from reference TRBV5-1 and TRBJ2-7, is KAGVTQTPRYLIKTRGQQVTLSCSPISGHRSVSWYQQTPGQGLQFLFEYFSETQRNKGNFPGRFSGRQFSNSRSEMNVSTLELGDSALYLCASSLDGGESYEQYFGPGTRLTVT.

This clonotype has a count of ten or more. The J gene is TRBJ1-1, the V gene TRBV12-3 or TRBV12-4, with D maybe TRBD1 (5 bases). Between the trimmed V and J ends, which lost 6 bases and 1 base, there was a span of 15 bases. The CDR3 consists of 15 residues. DNA for the CDR3: TGTGCCAGCAGCTTCGGGGGTTTCGGGAACACTGAAGCTTTCTTT. Its protein product is CASSFGGFGNTEAFF.

In the case of this clonotype: A junction boundary mismatches the germline segment, possibly from a read error. The gene calls are TRBV28 and TRBJ2-7; D not certain. The CDR3 is 12 residues long. CDR1 MDHEN and CDR2 SYDVKM come from the germline V gene. CDR3 residues: CSSARQIYEQYF. In nucleotides, the CDR3 is TGTTCCAGCGCGAGGCAGATCTACGAGCAGTACTTC. Drawing the rest from reference TRBV28 and TRBJ2-7, the complete variable domain is DVKVTQSSRYLVKRTGEKVFLECVQDMDHENMFWYRQDPGLGLRLIYFSYDVKMKEKGDIPEGYSVSREKKERFSLILESASTNQTSMYLCSSARQIYEQYFGPGTRLTVT.

This clonotype was detected many times. The genes are TRBV9 and TRBJ1-1; D unclear. The germline V gene encodes CDR1 SGDLS and CDR2 YYNGEE. The V end lost 4 bases, the J end lost 3 bases, and 16 bases lay between the germline ends. The CDR3 is made up of 15 amino acids. The CDR3 nucleotides read TGTGCCAGCAGCCCCGAGTTGATGAGTTACACTGAAGCTTTCTTT. The encoded protein is CASSPELMSYTEAFF.

Note on this clonotype: Given a much more abundant clone one base away, this may be a read error. This chain joins TRBV18 and TRBJ1-1; D not resolved. Germline CDR1 is KGHSH and CDR2 is LQKENI. The CDR3 runs to 15 residues. CDR3 DNA sequence: TGTGACAGCTCACCATCTAACGGTCCGGACACTGAAGCTTTCTTT. It yields the protein CDSSPSNGPDTEAFF.

Turning to this clonotype: Without the conserved terminal phenylalanine or tryptophan, this CDR3 likely stems from a read error. The chain is built from TRBV10-3 and TRBJ2-7; unclear D gene. Germline V gives CDR1 ENHRY, CDR2 SYGVKD. The CDR3 runs 15 residues. V dropped 2 bases and J dropped 8 bases, with 19 bases sitting between them. The CDR3 DNA is TGTGCCATCAGTGAGCGAGGTACACCTTCACCCAAGCAGTACTTA. This translates into CAISERGTPSPKQYL.

Ten or more counts support this clonotype. This CDR3 reads CASSQTGGYGYTF. CDR3 in DNA: TGCGCCAGCAGCCAAACAGGAGGGTATGGCTACACCTTC. The chain is built from TRBV4-1 and TRBJ1-2, with D possibly TRBD1 on 5 matching bases. This CDR3 region has 13 residues. Germline V CDR1 and CDR2: MGHRA, YSYEKL. The V end lost 2 bases, the J end lost 5 bases, and 9 bases lay between the germline ends.

There are many counts of this clonotype. V usage is TRBV29-1 and J usage is TRBJ2-1, with D perhaps TRBD2 (5 bases). CDR3 length: 19 amino acids. From germline, CDR1 is SQVTM and CDR2 ANQGSEA. V was pared by 4 bases and J by 0 bases, with 25 bases between. Here the CDR3 DNA reads TGCAGCGTTGGAGGATCGGCGGCGGGTAGGAAAAGCTCCTACAATGAGCAGTTCTTC. Its protein product is CSVGGSAAGRKSSYNEQFF.

In regard to this clonotype: A much larger clone differs by one base, so this may be a read error. The CDR3 sequence: CASSLTDRRNSSLHF. CDR3 nucleotide sequence: TGTGCCAGCAGTTTAACGGACAGACGTAATTCATCCCTCCACTTT. The rearrangement joins TRBV27 to TRBJ1-6; the D gene is possibly TRBD1 (6 bases). The CDR3 has 15 amino acids. Germline CDR1 MNHEY, CDR2 SMNVEV (reference sequence).

This clonotype was counted ten times or more. The rearrangement joins TRBV11-2 to TRBJ1-5; no definite D call. Trimming removed 3 bases from V and 6 bases from J, with 9 bases in between. The CDR3 contains 13 residues. Germline assignment: CDR1 SGHAT and CDR2 FQNNGV. The DNA of the CDR3 is TGTGCCAGCAGCTTGAATGCCGTTCAGCCCCAGCATTTT. Amino acid sequence: CASSLNAVQPQHF.

This clonotype has ten or more counts. This sequence joins TRBV15 and TRBJ1-1; 7 nucleotides align to TRBD1. Germline values: CDR1 LNHNV, CDR2 YYDKDF (reference sequence). This CDR3 spans 16 amino acids. V dropped 6 bases and J dropped 0; count of bases not matched to a gene: 10. CDR3 amino acids: CATRIQTGFMNTEAFF. For the CDR3, the DNA is TGTGCCACCAGGATACAGACAGGGTTCATGAACACTGAAGCTTTCTTT.

The sample holds many counts of this clonotype. The chain joins TRBV28 to TRBJ2-7, with D tentatively TRBD2 (7 bases). CDR3 length equals 14 residues. CDR1 and CDR2 (germline): MDHEN, SYDVKM. Trimming removed 3 bases at V and 4 bases at J, with 13 bases between. The chain's CDR3 is CASSFGGGGYEQYF. The CDR3 nucleotides read TGTGCCAGCAGTTTCGGAGGGGGGGGATACGAGCAGTACTTC. Together with reference TRBV28 and TRBJ2-7, the CDR3 gives the full variable domain: DVKVTQSSRYLVKRTGEKVFLECVQDMDHENMFWYRQDPGLGLRLIYFSYDVKMKEKGDIPEGYSVSREKKERFSLILESASTNQTSMYLCASSFGGGGYEQYFGPGTRLTVT.

This clonotype was seen many times. J is TRBJ2-3 and V is TRBV5-1; tentative D call: TRBD2 (6 bases). In germline, CDR1 is SGHRS, CDR2 YFSETQ. V shed 3 bases and J shed 3 bases, with 14 bases lying between them. The CDR3 length is 15 residues. CDR3 amino acids: CASSSGLSVTDTQYF. DNA for the CDR3: TGCGCCAGCAGCTCGGGACTTAGTGTGACAGATACGCAGTATTTT.

This clonotype occurred many times. This CDR3 reads CSVEGTSLGGEQFF. The DNA of the CDR3 is TGCAGCGTTGAGGGGACTAGCTTGGGGGGGGAGCAGTTCTTC. This chain connects TRBV29-1 to TRBJ2-1, with 9 bases fitting TRBD2. Trimming at V came to 3 bases and at J to 10 bases, leaving 10 bases not matched to a gene. Germline loops: CDR1 SQVTM, CDR2 ANQGSEA. The CDR3 has 14 residues.

This clonotype came up many times. The chain recombines TRBV5-1 with TRBJ2-5, with 10 nucleotides matching TRBD1. CDR3 size: 15 residues. V gave up 2 bases and J gave up 4 bases; unmatched junction bases: 5. CDR1 and CDR2 (germline): SGHRS, YFSETQ. The CDR3 is CASSFRQGAGETQYF. The CDR3 bases are TGCGCCAGCAGCTTTCGACAGGGGGCTGGAGAGACCCAGTACTTC.

At least ten counts were recorded for this clonotype. V gene TRBV9 combines with J gene TRBJ2-5; the match to TRBD2 covers 14 bases. This CDR3 has 18 amino acids. With 4 bases clipped from V and 5 bases from J, the junction kept 13 bases outside the gene matches. The germline CDR1 and CDR2 sequences are SGDLS and YYNGEE. DNA for the CDR3: TGTGCCAGCAGCTTCCTCGGGACTAGCGGGAGTAGCGAGGAGACCCAGTACTTC. Encoded protein: CASSFLGTSGSSEETQYF.

This clonotype was counted many times. The V gene is TRBV6-5, the J gene TRBJ1-5; no clear D. Trimming took off 6 bases at V and 4 bases at J, with 10 bases between the two ends. Germline values: CDR1 MNHEY, CDR2 SVGAGI. The CDR3 spans 13 residues. In DNA form, the CDR3 reads TGTGCCAGCAGCACGGTGTTTAATCAGCCCCAGCATTTT. Translated: CASSTVFNQPQHF.

This clonotype was recorded many times. V usage is TRBV12-3 or TRBV12-4 and J usage is TRBJ2-5, with D maybe TRBD2 (5 bases). V dropped 4 bases and J dropped 7 bases, with 13 bases sitting between them. The CDR3 extends over 13 amino acids. This CDR3 is CASSSSSYGTQYF. The CDR3 region has the DNA TGTGCCAGCAGTTCTAGCAGCTATGGGACCCAGTACTTC.